These 21 T cell receptor beta chains originate from one sample sequenced in a study of identical twins. Using its own MiXCR run on the 5' RACE reads, TCRdb lists one record per CDR3 protein. This table holds around 550,000 distinct CDR3 sequences, approximately 16% found once. The same sample was also used in a study of yellow fever vaccine responses in identical twins.

Material: CD4+ T cells sorted from blood. Source of these receptors: a woman between 18 and 29 years old in good health.

This clonotype was counted at least ten times. The V gene is TRBV12-3 or TRBV12-4, the J gene TRBJ2-7, with 8 nucleotides matching TRBD2. The CDR3 has 11 amino acids. Losses at the gene ends were 10 bases for V and 7 bases for J; bases not matched to a gene: 6. Here the CDR3 reads CATSGGPEQYF. CDR3 nucleotides: TGTGCCACAAGCGGGGGCCCAGAGCAGTACTTC.

This clonotype was seen only a few times. This sequence joins TRBV9 and TRBJ2-3; the D is unclear. This CDR3 spans 15 amino acids. Germline CDR1 reads SGDLS; CDR2 reads YYNGEE. Deletions cut 0 bases from V and 5 bases from J, with 13 bases between. The CDR3 sequence: CASSVGAVFGDTQYF. CDR3 coding DNA: TGTGCCAGCAGCGTAGGGGCTGTTTTTGGAGATACGCAGTATTTT.

The sample holds a few counts of this clonotype. The J gene is TRBJ2-1, the V gene TRBV5-1; possible D gene TRBD2, 7 bases. The CDR3 consists of 15 residues. The germline gives CDR1 SGHRS, CDR2 YFSETQ. Trimming removed 3 bases from V and 3 bases from J, with 13 bases in between. The DNA of the CDR3 is TGCGCCAGCAGCTCGGGGAGGGGGTTCTACAATGAGCAGTTCTTC. Translating gives CASSSGRGFYNEQFF.

There are a few counts of this clonotype. V gene TRBV4-1 combines with J gene TRBJ2-5; TRBD1 is a possible D gene (5 bases). With 1 base removed from V and 3 bases from J, the gap between germline ends came to 9 bases. This CDR3 has 14 residues. Germline CDR1 MGHRA, CDR2 YSYEKL. CDR3 region: CASSQGQKEETQYF. CDR3 nucleotides: TGCGCCAGCAGCCAAGGACAGAAAGAAGAGACCCAGTACTTC.

This clonotype was counted between two and nine times. The chain is built from TRBV7-7 and TRBJ2-1; possible D gene TRBD1, 5 bases. Germline lookup yields CDR1 SSHAT and CDR2 FNYEAQ (reference sequence). The CDR3 runs 16 residues. Deletions cut 5 bases from V and 6 bases from J, with 20 bases between. The CDR3 loop is CASSLGPTTAGNEQFF. CDR3 in DNA: TGTGCCAGCAGCCTCGGACCGACGACAGCCGGCAATGAGCAGTTCTTC.

This sequence joins TRBV12-3 or TRBV12-4 and TRBJ2-7, with no clear D. The CDR3 runs to 13 residues. Trimming left V 5 bases short and J 4 bases short, with 12 bases between. In nucleotides, the CDR3 is TGTGCCAGCAGTGCCCTAGTTGGATACGAGCAGTACTTC. It codes for CASSALVGYEQYF.

A few counts support this clonotype. The chain combines TRBV24-1 with TRBJ2-3; TRBD2 agrees at 10 bases. Germline CDR1 KGHDR, CDR2 SFDVKD. J lost 6 bases, V lost 2 bases, and 7 bases had no gene match. The CDR3 loop spans 16 amino acids. The CDR3 coding sequence is TGTGCCACCAGTGATTCGGCTAGCGGGAGTGGGGATACGCAGTATTTT. Protein: CATSDSASGSGDTQYF.

The chain carries TRBV20-1 and TRBJ2-1; TRBD2 matches 11 bases. The CDR3 is 16 amino acids. Germline trimming cut 3 bases from V and 0 bases from J; bases unmatched to any gene: 4. In germline, CDR1 is DFQATT, CDR2 SNEGSKA (reference sequence). CDR3 region: CSARRLAGPSYNEQFF. CDR3 sequence (DNA): TGCAGTGCTAGGCGACTAGCGGGGCCCTCCTACAATGAGCAGTTCTTC.

The CDR3 sequence: CASSVGNMGSYEQYV. CDR3 coding DNA: TGTGCCAGCAGCGTAGGTAATATGGGCAGCTACGAGCAGTACGTC. The chain joins TRBV9 to TRBJ2-7; D is unresolved. The V end was cut by 0 bases, the J end by 3 bases, with 13 bases between. The CDR3 is made up of 15 amino acids. Per germline, CDR1 SGDLS and CDR2 YYNGEE.

This clonotype has a count of ten or more. The V and J genes are TRBV12-3 or TRBV12-4 and TRBJ1-2; 7 bases line up with TRBD1. This CDR3 is 13 amino acids long. The ends lost 7 bases at V and 6 bases at J; junction bases unmatched: 8. The CDR3, as DNA: TGTGCCAGCACCCCGACAGGGCCGAATGGCTACACCTTC. Translated, it gives CASTPTGPNGYTF.

The chain uses TRBV29-1 and TRBJ2-7, with 8 bases matching TRBD1. The CDR3 totals 13 residues. Germline V gene data show CDR1 as SQVTM and CDR2 as ANQGSEA. The ends lost 6 bases at V and 3 bases at J; junction bases unmatched: 7. In nucleotides, the CDR3 is TGCAGCGTGGGGGACAGGTTGCGCTACGAGCAGTACTTC. Its protein is CSVGDRLRYEQYF.

This chain joins TRBV12-3 or TRBV12-4 and TRBJ2-1, with 7 positions matching TRBD1. CDR3 length equals 15 residues. Trimming took 5 bases from V and 2 from J; bases not matched to a gene: 6. The CDR3 nucleotides read TGTGCCAGCAGTGGAGTAGGGGGCGCCTACAATGAGCAGTTCTTC. As protein: CASSGVGGAYNEQFF.

This clonotype was seen ten or more times. This chain uses TRBV12-3 or TRBV12-4 with TRBJ2-1; either TRBD1 or TRBD2 may supply D (5 bases each). This CDR3 is built from 14 residues. Trimming stripped 3 bases from V and 4 bases from J, with 10 bases between. In nucleotides, the CDR3 is TGTGCCAGCAGTTTCCCGGGGCTATACAATGAGCAGTTCTTC. This codes for CASSFPGLYNEQFF.

This clonotype occurred a few times. V usage is TRBV5-6 and J usage is TRBJ1-1; D perhaps matches TRBD1 (6 bases). The CDR3 has 17 residues. Germline CDR1 reads SGHDT; CDR2 reads YYEEEE. Trimming removed 1 base at V and 2 bases at J, with 18 bases between. This CDR3 reads CASSLPGAESVNTEAFF. CDR3 in DNA: TGTGCCAGCAGCTTGCCGGGGGCAGAATCAGTTAACACTGAAGCTTTCTTT.

J is TRBJ2-1 and V is TRBV5-6; D gene uncertain. Germline CDR1 SGHDT, CDR2 YYEEEE. The V and J ends lost 2 bases and 0 bases respectively, with 9 bases between them. The CDR3 loop spans 15 amino acids. The CDR3 spells CASSFLSSSYNEQFF. The CDR3 nucleotides read TGTGCCAGCAGCTTTTTGTCGAGCTCCTACAATGAGCAGTTCTTC.

V usage is TRBV6-5 and J usage is TRBJ1-6, with a weak D call TRBD1 (5 bases). Trimming pared 2 bases from V and 14 bases from J, leaving 16 bases between. The length of the CDR3 is 14 residues. Germline V gene data show CDR1 as MNHEY and CDR2 as SVGAGI. The CDR3 spells CASSYERGGGALHF. CDR3 nucleotides: TGTGCCAGCAGTTACGAGCGCGGCGGAGGGGCCCTCCACTTT.

This clonotype was detected a few times. J is TRBJ2-2 and V is TRBV12-3 or TRBV12-4; the D gene is possibly TRBD2 (6 bases). CDR3 length: 17 residues. Deletions cut 7 bases from V and 3 bases from J, with 21 bases between. The CDR3: CASIRGRREEHTGELFF. The CDR3 DNA sequence: TGTGCCAGCATCCGGGGTAGGAGGGAGGAACACACCGGGGAGCTGTTTTTT.

This clonotype was recorded many times. The chain links TRBV20-1 to TRBJ2-7, with D perhaps assigned TRBD1 or TRBD2 (5 bases each). The CDR3 loop spans 14 amino acids. CDR1 DFQATT and CDR2 SNEGSKA come from the germline V gene (reference sequence). The V end lost 2 bases, the J end lost 0 bases, and 11 bases lay between the germline ends. The CDR3 reads CSARSGTVSYEQYF. The CDR3 bases are TGCAGTGCTAGATCCGGGACGGTCTCCTACGAGCAGTACTTC.

This clonotype was observed at least ten times. The chain has TRBV16 and TRBJ1-2; D unclear. Trimming took off 0 bases at V and 8 bases at J, with 13 bases between the two ends. The germline V gene has CDR1 KGHSY and CDR2 FQNENV. The CDR3 contains 14 residues. CDR3 protein: CASSQSSGVGGYTF. The CDR3 DNA sequence: TGTGCCAGCAGCCAATCATCCGGGGTAGGCGGCTACACCTTC.

This clonotype has just a few counts. Written as DNA, the CDR3 is TGTGCCAGCAGTGTTGTAGCCTACGAGCAGTACGTC. Residues: CASSVVAYEQYV. The V gene is TRBV2, the J gene TRBJ2-7, with D uncertain. The V end lost 4 bases, the J end lost 2 bases, and 6 bases lay between the germline ends. CDR1 SNHLY and CDR2 FYNNEI come from the germline V gene. CDR3 size: 12 residues.

This clonotype has a handful of counts. The chain carries TRBV6-6 and TRBJ2-1, with D perhaps matching TRBD2 (6 bases). Germline V lookup: CDR1 MNHNY, CDR2 SVGAGI (reference sequence). Between the trimmed V and J ends, which lost 7 bases and 5 bases, there was a span of 12 bases. The CDR3 runs to 13 residues. Here the CDR3 reads CASTSGLNNEQFF. DNA of the CDR3: TGTGCCAGCACCTCGGGACTGAACAATGAGCAGTTCTTC.